This T cell receptor (beta chain) was identified in a study of patients and donors after allogeneic stem cell transplantation. TCRdb processed the RT-PCR reads anew with MiXCR; each CDR3 protein has one entry. The table has 190,000 or so distinct CDR3 sequences, around 41% seen once; the top ten hold around 10%. Trimming took off 3 bases at V and 9 bases at J, with 9 bases between the two ends. Germline CDR1 and CDR2: SGHRS and YFSETQ. This CDR3 is built from 11 residues. The specimen sequenced was blood, either unsorted or a sorted T cell fraction (not recorded which). The TCR sequence derives from a human donor who was either an allogeneic HSCT recipient or a stem cell or donor lymphocyte infusion donor (not recorded which). It is not recorded whose cells these are; they may come from a transplant donor. This sequence joins TRBV5-1 and TRBJ2-5, with unresolved D. The CDR3: CASSSLGAQYF. The DNA for the CDR3 is TGCGCCAGCAGCTCCCTTGGGGCCCAGTACTTC.